The 21 T cell receptor beta chains presented below share a single source sample, sequenced in a study of shared clonotypes between healthy human individuals. Method: immunoSEQ multiplex PCR; TCRdb's copy keeps in-frame clones and lacks some. The table has around 1.6 million clones, nearly 99% seen once; the top ten hold 0.45%. Sequencing was carried out using naive CD4+ T cells sorted from blood. Subset given: CD45RA+ positively selected. The receptor set was obtained from a man aged 30 to 39 in good health.

This chain connects TRBV7-8 to TRBJ2-2, with TRBD2 matching over 7 bases. CDR3 length: 15 amino acids. Germline values: CDR1 SGHVS, CDR2 FQNEAQ. The J segment lost 4 bases and the V segment lost 5 bases, leaving 7 bases of the junction unmatched. The CDR3 protein is CASSLRAGSTGELFF. CDR3 DNA: TGTGCCAGCAGCCTGCGAGCGGGATCCACCGGGGAGCTGTTTTTT.

V usage is TRBV18 and J usage is TRBJ1-1; D might be TRBD1 (6 bases). The CDR3 has 16 residues. CDR1 is KGHSH, CDR2 LQKENI, per germline. Deletions cut 3 bases from V and 3 bases from J, with 17 bases between. The CDR3 nucleotides are TGTGCCAGCTCACCCAGGCATTACAGGGATGACACTGAAGCTTTCTTT. Translating gives CASSPRHYRDDTEAFF.

V is TRBV28 and J is TRBJ1-2; no clear D. V shed 3 bases and J shed 3 bases, with 14 bases lying between them. There are 15 residues in the CDR3. Per germline, CDR1 MDHEN and CDR2 SYDVKM. CDR3 region: CASSLAGVLYYGYTF. The CDR3 DNA follows: TGTGCCAGCAGTTTGGCAGGCGTTCTTTACTATGGCTACACCTTC.

This clone has only one observation. The chain couples TRBV7-8 to TRBJ2-7; TRBD1 matches 8 bases. With 5 bases clipped from V and 1 base from J, the junction kept 4 bases outside the gene matches. Germline lookup yields CDR1 SGHVS and CDR2 FQNEAQ. CDR3 length equals 14 residues. The DNA for the CDR3 is TGTGCCAGCAGCAAGAGGACAGGGTCCTACGAGCAGTACTTC. Protein: CASSKRTGSYEQYF.

The chain couples TRBV28 to TRBJ1-4, with D maybe TRBD1 (5 bases). CDR3 length equals 13 residues. V was trimmed by 8 bases and J by 4 bases, leaving 11 bases between them. Germline assignment: CDR1 MDHEN and CDR2 SYDVKM. CDR3 in amino acids: CASLGGGNEKLFF. Here the CDR3 DNA reads TGTGCCAGCCTGGGGGGAGGTAATGAAAAACTGTTTTTT.

V gene TRBV10-3 combines with J gene TRBJ1-1; TRBD1 matches 8 bases. Looked up from germline, CDR1 is ENHRY and CDR2 is SYGVKD. The CDR3 extends over 15 amino acids. V lost 6 bases to trimming and J lost 0 bases; unmatched junction nucleotides: 6. For the CDR3, the DNA is TGTGCCATCAGGTACAGGGGGGATATGAACACTGAAGCTTTCTTT. It is translated as CAIRYRGDMNTEAFF.

This clone was counted a single time. CDR3 nucleotides: TGTGCCAGCAGTGAAGCCCGAATCGGCGGAGATACGCAGTATTTT. It encodes CASSEARIGGDTQYF. The chain links TRBV6-1 to TRBJ2-3; unclear D gene. This CDR3 is 15 amino acids long. Per germline, CDR1 MNHNS and CDR2 SASEGT. V lost 0 bases and J lost 5, with 12 bases in between.

V usage is TRBV7-9 and J usage is TRBJ2-7, with TRBD1 matching over 7 bases. The germline CDR1 and CDR2 sequences are SEHNR and FQNEAQ (reference sequence). Trimming at V came to 5 bases and at J to 5 bases, leaving 9 bases not matched to a gene. This CDR3 has 14 residues. The CDR3 nucleotides read TGTGCCAGCAGCCTGGGACAGCAATTCAACGAGCAGTACTTC. Protein product: CASSLGQQFNEQYF. Using reference TRBV7-9 and TRBJ2-7 for the parts outside the CDR3, the full variable domain is DTGVSQNPRHKITKRGQNVTFRCDPISEHNRLYWYRQTLGQGPEFLTYFQNEAQLEKSRLLSDRFSAERPKGSFSTLEIQRTEQGDSAMYLCASSLGQQFNEQYFGPGTRLTVT.

The DNA of the CDR3 is TGTGCCAGTATGGACAGGCCAGGGAGCACAGATACGCAGTATTTT. Translated: CASMDRPGSTDTQYF. This sequence joins TRBV19 and TRBJ2-3, with 7 bases identical to TRBD1. V lost 7 bases to trimming and J lost 0 bases; unmatched junction nucleotides: 7. The CDR3 loop spans 15 amino acids. CDR1 is LNHDA, CDR2 SQIVND, per germline (reference sequence).

This chain connects TRBV5-4 to TRBJ1-1; the D gene is possibly TRBD1 (6 bases). Germline V lookup: CDR1 SGHNT, CDR2 YYREEE (reference sequence). The CDR3 is made up of 14 amino acids. Trimming removed 0 bases from V and 1 base from J, with 7 bases in between. CDR3 bases: TGTGCCAGCAGCTTGGCAGGGGCGAACACTGAAGCTTTCTTT. Translating it yields CASSLAGANTEAFF. The full variable domain, rest sourced from reference TRBV5-4 and TRBJ1-1, is ETGVTQSPTHLIKTRGQQVTLRCSSQSGHNTVSWYQQALGQGPQFIFQYYREEENGRGNFPPRFSGLQFPNYSSELNVNALELDDSALYLCASSLAGANTEAFFGQGTRLTVV.

This clone is a singleton in its sample. The chain carries TRBV6-1 and TRBJ1-1; TRBD1 aligns across 7 bases. The CDR3 totals 13 residues. J was trimmed by 4 bases and V by 11 bases; bases with no gene match: 10. Germline CDR1 is MNHNS and CDR2 is SASEGT. CDR3 sequence: CAALRTGITEAFF. DNA of the CDR3: TGTGCCGCCCTTAGGACAGGCATCACTGAAGCTTTCTTT.

On this clone itself: At one of its ends the junction is not consistent with the germline gene, which may arise from a read error. The chain links TRBV7-9 to TRBJ1-2; 7 nucleotides match TRBD1. Per germline, CDR1 SEHNR and CDR2 FQNEAQ (reference sequence). The CDR3 has 12 residues. The CDR3 region has the DNA TGTGCCAGCAGCCAGGGACAGCCTAGACTCCCCTTC. Translation: CASSQGQPRLPF.

The V gene is TRBV7-3, the J gene TRBJ2-7; the match to TRBD1 covers 8 bases. This CDR3 spans 13 amino acids. The germline V gene encodes CDR1 SGHTA and CDR2 FQGTGA. The J segment lost 7 bases and the V segment lost 5 bases, leaving 7 bases of the junction unmatched. Here the CDR3 DNA reads TGTGCCAGCAGCACGGACAGGGCGGGGGAGCAGTACTTC. This encodes CASSTDRAGEQYF.

The chain recombines TRBV7-6 with TRBJ1-3; D not resolved. The CDR3 runs 14 residues. Deletions cut 1 base from V and 4 bases from J, with 8 bases between. From germline, CDR1 is SGHVS and CDR2 FNYEAQ. For the CDR3, the DNA is TGTGCCAGCAGCTTAGGGCGGTTGGGAAACACCATATATTTT. It encodes CASSLGRLGNTIYF.

Turning to this clone: The sample carries other DNA sequences with the same CDR3. The chain joins TRBV7-2 to TRBJ2-1, with unresolved D. The germline V gene has CDR1 SGHTA and CDR2 FQGNSA. This CDR3 has 11 residues. V lost 5 bases and J 2 bases, leaving 1 base between the germline ends. The CDR3 is CASSPYNEQFF. The CDR3 DNA follows: TGTGCCAGCAGCCCCTACAATGAGCAGTTCTTC.

As for this clone: Since no conserved phenylalanine or tryptophan closes the CDR3, a read error is the likely cause. The limits of the CDR3 on the DNA are not certain, so only TCRdb's listed CDR3 is given. The chain is built from TRBV21-1 and TRBJ1-2. TRBV21-1 is a documented pseudogene. The CDR3 region is 10 residues in length, termini included. CDR3 protein: CASSFWDQRE.

The chain's CDR3 is CASSRTGTGELFF. CDR3 DNA: TGTGCCAGCAGCAGGACAGGGACCGGGGAGCTGTTTTTT. The rearrangement joins TRBV7-9 to TRBJ2-2, with TRBD1 matching 8 bases. The V gene end was trimmed by 5 bases and the J gene end by 5 bases; junction bases not matched to a gene: 1. The CDR3 has 13 amino acids. In germline, CDR1 is SEHNR, CDR2 FQNEAQ (reference sequence). The whole variable domain, remainder taken from reference TRBV7-9 and TRBJ2-2, is DTGVSQNPRHKITKRGQNVTFRCDPISEHNRLYWYRQTLGQGPEFLTYFQNEAQLEKSRLLSDRFSAERPKGSFSTLEIQRTEQGDSAMYLCASSRTGTGELFFGEGSRLTVL.

The chain recombines TRBV5-1 with TRBJ1-2; 8 bases agree with TRBD1. J was trimmed by 6 bases and V by 4 bases; bases with no gene match: 5. The germline CDR1 and CDR2 sequences are SGHRS and YFSETQ. The CDR3 consists of 13 residues. CDR3 in amino acids: CASSPQGDHGYTF. In nucleotides, the CDR3 is TGCGCCAGCAGCCCACAGGGGGATCATGGCTACACCTTC.

This chain connects TRBV27 to TRBJ2-7, with TRBD1 identical over 8 bases. The J segment lost 6 bases and the V segment lost 4 bases, leaving 8 bases of the junction unmatched. The CDR3 consists of 14 residues. In germline, CDR1 is MNHEY, CDR2 SMNVEV (reference sequence). The chain's CDR3 is CASSSRAQGGEQYF. The CDR3 nucleotides are TGTGCCAGCAGTTCCCGGGCACAGGGGGGCGAGCAGTACTTC.

The genes are TRBV10-3 and TRBJ2-7, with D unclear. The CDR3 is 12 residues long. Trimming took 0 bases from V and 5 from J, leaving 5 bases between them. The germline V gene has CDR1 ENHRY and CDR2 SYGVKD. The CDR3 nucleotides are TGTGCCATCAGTGAGTCGATGGACGAGCAGTACTTC. Protein: CAISESMDEQYF.

Note on this clone: Other DNA sequences from this sample encode an identical CDR3 as well. This rearrangement joins TRBV9 to TRBJ2-7; D might be TRBD2 (6 bases). The V and J ends lost 0 bases and 1 base respectively, with 11 bases between them. Germline values: CDR1 SGDLS, CDR2 YYNGEE. The CDR3 length is 15 residues. The CDR3 loop is CASSVGGTASYEQYF. In nucleotides, the CDR3 is TGTGCCAGCAGCGTAGGCGGGACGGCATCCTACGAGCAGTACTTC.